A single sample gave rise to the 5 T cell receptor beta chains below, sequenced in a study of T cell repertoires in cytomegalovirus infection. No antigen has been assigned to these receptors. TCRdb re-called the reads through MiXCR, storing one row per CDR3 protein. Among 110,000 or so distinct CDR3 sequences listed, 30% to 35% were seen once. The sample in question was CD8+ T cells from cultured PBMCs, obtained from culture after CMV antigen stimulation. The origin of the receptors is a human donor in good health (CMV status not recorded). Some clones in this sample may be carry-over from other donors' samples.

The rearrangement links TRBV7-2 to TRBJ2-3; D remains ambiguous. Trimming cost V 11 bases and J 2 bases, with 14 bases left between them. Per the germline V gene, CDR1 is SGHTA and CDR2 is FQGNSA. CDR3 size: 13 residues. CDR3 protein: CACAHPPTDTQYF. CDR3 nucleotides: TGTGCCTGCGCGCACCCACCCACAGATACGCAGTATTTT.

The CDR3 spells CASSPDGATYNEQFF. DNA for the CDR3: TGTGCCAGTAGTCCTGACGGGGCCACCTACAATGAGCAGTTCTTC. The chain joins TRBV19 to TRBJ2-1; either TRBD1 or TRBD2 may fit D (5 bases each). The CDR3 runs 15 residues. CDR1 LNHDA and CDR2 SQIVND come from the germline V gene (reference sequence). V was pared by 5 bases and J by 2 bases, with 13 bases between.

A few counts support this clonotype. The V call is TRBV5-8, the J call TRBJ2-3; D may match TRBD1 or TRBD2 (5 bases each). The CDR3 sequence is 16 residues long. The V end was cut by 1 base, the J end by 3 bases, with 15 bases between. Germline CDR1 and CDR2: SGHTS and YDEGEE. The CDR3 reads CASSLYEGWTTDTQYF. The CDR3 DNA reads TGTGCCAGCAGCTTGTATGAGGGGTGGACGACAGATACGCAGTATTTT.

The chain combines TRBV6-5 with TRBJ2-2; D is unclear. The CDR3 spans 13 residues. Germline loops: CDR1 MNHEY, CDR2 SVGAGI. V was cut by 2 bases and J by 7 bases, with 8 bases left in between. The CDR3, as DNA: TGTGCCAGCAGTTACGGGGATGGCGGGGAGCTGTTTTTT. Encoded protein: CASSYGDGGELFF.

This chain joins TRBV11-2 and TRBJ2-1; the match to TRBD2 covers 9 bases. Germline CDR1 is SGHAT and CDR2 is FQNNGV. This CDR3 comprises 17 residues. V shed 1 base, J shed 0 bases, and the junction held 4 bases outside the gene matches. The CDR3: CASSLVVAGASYNEQFF. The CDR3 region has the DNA TGTGCCAGCAGCTTAGTCGTAGCGGGGGCCTCCTACAATGAGCAGTTCTTC.